This T cell receptor (beta chain) stems from a study of blood T cell repertoires in COVID-19 (dated by TCRdb to about 2020). Background for the entire study: The collaborator samples originated in the United States, Italy and Spain and spanned the acute and convalescent phases of COVID-19. The samples were drawn from the first 160 participants of the ongoing ImmuneRACE study and from 950 to 1,500 subjects provided by 6 global collaborators. The sample metadata nearly always contained a de-identified subject ID, COVID-19 status, age in years and sex. Where available, HLA class I and class II types were obtained from metadata supplied by the sample provider rather than from assay-based typing. The dataset comprised deeply sampled blood TCRbeta repertoires from subjects exposed to, actively infected with, or recovered from COVID-19. A freely available public database, intended as a resource for researchers studying the immune response to SARS-CoV-2, is where the repertoires were released. The prospective study material was composed of cDNA or gDNA derived from T cells, B-cell-depleted T cells, or PBMCs. Results and caveats for the whole study, not just this receptor: Clinical and demographic metadata were provided uncurated, with the amount varying by source and participant.

From the cysteine up to the phenylalanine, the CDR3 has a length of 16 residues. The only DNA kept is the CDR3, 48 bases in frame from the first base. Reading the germline V gene gives CDR1 SGHVS and CDR2 FQNEAQ. V ends up 5 bases short and J 5 bases short, with an unmatched junction base count of 8. Enrolling through a virtual design, the prospective study's participants ranged in age from roughly 18 to 95 years and lived across approximately 25 United States geographic areas. In the prospective study, cohorts were assigned on the basis of participant-reported clinical history obtained from a screening survey and a study questionnaire. Mobile phlebotomists in the prospective study collected whole blood, serum and a nasopharyngeal or oropharyngeal swab from every participant. Over a 2-month period, participants in the prospective study had the option of providing additional blood draws and questionnaires. Prospective study blood samples were shipped either frozen or at room temperature before DNA extraction.

The immunoSEQ Assay, a bias-controlled multiplex PCR, was used to amplify TCRbeta CDR3 regions from genomic DNA. Per the source publication's procedure: The number of nucleated cells in each sample was estimated by amplification of reference gene primers within the assay. To quantify the absolute abundance of each unique TCRbeta CDR3 rearrangement, sequence reads were collapsed and filtered. For each sample, productive Simpson clonality was calculated as the square root of Simpson's diversity index over productive rearrangements. This is the immuneACCESS table as TCRdb keeps it, with only in-frame sequences that have V and J called. A part of the clones is gone; compared with another copy, unresolved V genes explain less than half, and the rest is unexplained. The D gene and trimming were derived from the DNA, and the V and J assignments and clone size from that table. This sample holds approximately 390,000 clones; 88% were observed only once. The ten largest clonotypes hold about 2.1% of the sample.

As for this clone: Its cognate antigen has yet to be identified. No much larger clonotype is one base removed from it; base qualities were not supplied.

The chain is encoded by TRBV7-8 joined to TRBJ1-5, with TRBD1 matching 11 junction bases. Sequenced material: PBMCs or T cells enriched from blood (not recorded which). The source is a woman between 35 and 50 years old with acute COVID-19. The CDR3: CASSPGTGGFDQPQHF. DNA sequence: TGTGCCAGCAGCCCTGGGACAGGGGGATTCGATCAGCCCCAGCATTTT.